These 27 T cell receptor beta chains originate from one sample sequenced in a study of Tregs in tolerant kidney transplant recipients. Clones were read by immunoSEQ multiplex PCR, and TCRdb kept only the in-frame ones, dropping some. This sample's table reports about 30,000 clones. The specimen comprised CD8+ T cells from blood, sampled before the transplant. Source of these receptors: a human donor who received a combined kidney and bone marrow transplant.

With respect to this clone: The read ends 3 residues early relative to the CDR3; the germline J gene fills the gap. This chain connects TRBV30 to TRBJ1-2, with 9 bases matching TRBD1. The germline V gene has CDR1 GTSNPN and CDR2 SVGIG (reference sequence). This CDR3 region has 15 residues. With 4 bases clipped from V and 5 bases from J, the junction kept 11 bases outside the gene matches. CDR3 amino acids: CAWIGPGTGRYGYTF. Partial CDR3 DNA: TGTGCCTGGATCGGTCCCGGGACAGGGAGGTATGGC.

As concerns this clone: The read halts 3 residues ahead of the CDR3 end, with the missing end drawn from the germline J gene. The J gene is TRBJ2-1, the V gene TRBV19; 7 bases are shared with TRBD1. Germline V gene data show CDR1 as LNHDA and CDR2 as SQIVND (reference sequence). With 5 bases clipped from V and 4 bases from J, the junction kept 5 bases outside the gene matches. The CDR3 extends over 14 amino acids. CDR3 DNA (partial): TGTGCCAGTAGTTTAGGGGGCCTATACAATGAG. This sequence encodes CASSLGGLYNE. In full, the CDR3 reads CASSLGGLYNEQFF.

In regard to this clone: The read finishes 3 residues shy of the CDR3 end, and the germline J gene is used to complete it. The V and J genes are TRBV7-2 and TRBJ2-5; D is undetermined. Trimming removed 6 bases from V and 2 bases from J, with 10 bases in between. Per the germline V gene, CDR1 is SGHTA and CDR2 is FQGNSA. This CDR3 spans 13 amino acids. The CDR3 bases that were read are TGTGCCAGCAGGCCCGACATACAAGAGACC. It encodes CASRPDIQET. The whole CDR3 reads CASRPDIQETQYF.

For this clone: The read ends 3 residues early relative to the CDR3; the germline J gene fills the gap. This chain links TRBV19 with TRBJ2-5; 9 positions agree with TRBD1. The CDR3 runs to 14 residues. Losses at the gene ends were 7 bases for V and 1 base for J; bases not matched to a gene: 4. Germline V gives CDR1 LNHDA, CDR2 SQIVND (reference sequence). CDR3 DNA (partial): TGTGCCAGTAAGGACAGGGGCCTCCAAGAGACC. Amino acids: CASKDRGLQET. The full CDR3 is CASKDRGLQETQYF. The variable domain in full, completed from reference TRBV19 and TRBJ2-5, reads DGGITQSPKYLFRKEGQNVTLSCEQNLNHDAMYWYRQDPGQGLRLIYYSQIVNDFQKGDIAEGYSVSREKKESFPLTVTSAQKNPTAFYLCASKDRGLQETQYFGPGTRLLVL.

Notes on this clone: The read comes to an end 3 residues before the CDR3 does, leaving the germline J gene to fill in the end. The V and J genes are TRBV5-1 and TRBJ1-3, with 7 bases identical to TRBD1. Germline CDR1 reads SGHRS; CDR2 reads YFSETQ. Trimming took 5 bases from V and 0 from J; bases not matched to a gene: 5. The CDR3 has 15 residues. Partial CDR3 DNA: TGCGCCAGCAGACCGGACAGGAGCTCTGGAAACACC. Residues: CASRPDRSSGNT. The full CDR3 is CASRPDRSSGNTIYF.

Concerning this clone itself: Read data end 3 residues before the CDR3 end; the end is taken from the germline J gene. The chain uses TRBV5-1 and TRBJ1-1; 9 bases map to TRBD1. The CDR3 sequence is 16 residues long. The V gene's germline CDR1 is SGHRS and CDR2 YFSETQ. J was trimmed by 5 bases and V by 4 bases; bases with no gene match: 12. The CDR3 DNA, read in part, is TGCGCCAGCAGCACCTCGGACAGGGGTTATGATACTGAA. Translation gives CASSTSDRGYDTE. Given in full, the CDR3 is CASSTSDRGYDTEAFF.

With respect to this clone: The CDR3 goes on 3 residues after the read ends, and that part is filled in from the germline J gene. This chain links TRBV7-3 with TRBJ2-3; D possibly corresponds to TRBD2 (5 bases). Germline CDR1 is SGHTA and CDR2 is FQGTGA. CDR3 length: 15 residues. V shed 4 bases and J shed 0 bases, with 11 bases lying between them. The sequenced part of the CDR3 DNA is TGTGCCAGCAGCTCACCGGGGTTGAGCACAGATACG. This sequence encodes CASSSPGLSTDT. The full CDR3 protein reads CASSSPGLSTDTQYF.

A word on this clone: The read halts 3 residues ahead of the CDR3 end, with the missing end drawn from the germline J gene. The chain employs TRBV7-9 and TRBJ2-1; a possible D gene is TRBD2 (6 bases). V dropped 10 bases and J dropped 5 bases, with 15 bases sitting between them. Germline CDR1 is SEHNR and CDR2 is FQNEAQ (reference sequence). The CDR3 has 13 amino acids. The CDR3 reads CATWDSKNNEQFF. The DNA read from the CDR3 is TGTGCCACCTGGGACTCAAAAAACAATGAG.

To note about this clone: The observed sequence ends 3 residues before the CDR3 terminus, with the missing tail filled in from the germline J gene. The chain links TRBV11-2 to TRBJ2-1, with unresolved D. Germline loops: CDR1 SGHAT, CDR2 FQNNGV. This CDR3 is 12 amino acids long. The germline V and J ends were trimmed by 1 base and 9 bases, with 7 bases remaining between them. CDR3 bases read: TGTGCCAGCAGCTTAGCCAGTATTGAG. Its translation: CASSLASIE. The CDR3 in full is CASSLASIEQFF.

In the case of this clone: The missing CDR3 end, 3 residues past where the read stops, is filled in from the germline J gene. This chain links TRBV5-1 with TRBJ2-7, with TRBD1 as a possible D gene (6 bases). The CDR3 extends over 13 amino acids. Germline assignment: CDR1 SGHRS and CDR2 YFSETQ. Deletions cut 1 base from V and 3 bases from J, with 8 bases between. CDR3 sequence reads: CASSLHRDYEQYF. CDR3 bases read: TGCGCCAGCAGCTTGCACAGGGACTACGAG. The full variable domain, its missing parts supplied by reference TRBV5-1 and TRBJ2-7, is KAGVTQTPRYLIKTRGQQVTLSCSPISGHRSVSWYQQTPGQGLQFLFEYFSETQRNKGNFPGRFSGRQFSNSRSEMNVSTLELGDSALYLCASSLHRDYEQYFGPGTRLTVT.

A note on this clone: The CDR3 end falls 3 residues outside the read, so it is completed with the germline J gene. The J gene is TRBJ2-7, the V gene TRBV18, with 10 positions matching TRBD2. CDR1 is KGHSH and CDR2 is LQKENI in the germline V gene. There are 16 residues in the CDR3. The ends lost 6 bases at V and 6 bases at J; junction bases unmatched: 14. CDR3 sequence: CASSLLAGEGPGEQYF. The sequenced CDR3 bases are TGTGCCAGCTCGCTCCTAGCGGGAGAGGGGCCAGGCGAG. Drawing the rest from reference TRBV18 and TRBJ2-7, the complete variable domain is NAGVMQNPRHLVRRRGQEARLRCSPMKGHSHVYWYRQLPEEGLKFMVYLQKENIIDESGMPKERFSAEFPKEGPSILRIQQVVRGDSAAYFCASSLLAGEGPGEQYFGPGTRLTVT.

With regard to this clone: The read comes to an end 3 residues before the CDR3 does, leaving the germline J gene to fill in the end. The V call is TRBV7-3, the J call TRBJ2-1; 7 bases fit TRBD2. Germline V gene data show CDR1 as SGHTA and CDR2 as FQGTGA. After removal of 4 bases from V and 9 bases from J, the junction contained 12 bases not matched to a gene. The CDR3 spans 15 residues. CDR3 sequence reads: CASSSTQRPGGEQFF. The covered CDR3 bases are TGTGCCAGCAGCTCCACCCAGCGCCCGGGGGGTGAG.

The sequenced CDR3 bases are TGTGCCAGCAGCTTAATCAGGGGTGACATT. Translation gives CASSLIRGDI. From start to end, the CDR3 is CASSLIRGDIQYF. This chain links TRBV11-2 with TRBJ2-4, with D perhaps matching TRBD1 (6 bases). The read ends 3 residues before the CDR3 terminus; that terminus is restored from the germline J gene. The germline V gene encodes CDR1 SGHAT and CDR2 FQNNGV. The CDR3 runs 13 residues. The germline V and J ends were trimmed by 2 bases and 8 bases, with 10 bases remaining between them.

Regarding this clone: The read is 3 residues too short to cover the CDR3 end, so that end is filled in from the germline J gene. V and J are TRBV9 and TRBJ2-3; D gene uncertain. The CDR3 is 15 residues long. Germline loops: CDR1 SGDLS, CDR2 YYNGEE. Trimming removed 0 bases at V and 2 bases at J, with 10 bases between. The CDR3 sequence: CASSVGRYSTDTQYF. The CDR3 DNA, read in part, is TGTGCCAGCAGCGTAGGCAGGTATTCCACAGATACG.

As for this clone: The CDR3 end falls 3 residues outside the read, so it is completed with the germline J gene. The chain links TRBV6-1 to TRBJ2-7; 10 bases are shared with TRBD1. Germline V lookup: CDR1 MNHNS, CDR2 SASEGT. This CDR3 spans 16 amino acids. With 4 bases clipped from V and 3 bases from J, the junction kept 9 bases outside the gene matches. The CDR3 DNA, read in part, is TGTGCCAGCAGTGGGGGGGACAGGGGCGACTACTACGAG. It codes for CASSGGDRGDYYE. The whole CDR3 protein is CASSGGDRGDYYEQYF.

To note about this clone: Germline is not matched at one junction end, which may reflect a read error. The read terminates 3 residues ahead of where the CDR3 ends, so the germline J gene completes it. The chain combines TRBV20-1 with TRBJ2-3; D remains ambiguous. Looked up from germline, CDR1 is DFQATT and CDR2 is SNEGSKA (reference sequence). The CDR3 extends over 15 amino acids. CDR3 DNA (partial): TGCAGTGCTGGAGACTTTTTACAGAGCACAGATACG. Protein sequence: CSAGDFLQSTDT. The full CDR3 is CSAGDFLQSTDTQYF.

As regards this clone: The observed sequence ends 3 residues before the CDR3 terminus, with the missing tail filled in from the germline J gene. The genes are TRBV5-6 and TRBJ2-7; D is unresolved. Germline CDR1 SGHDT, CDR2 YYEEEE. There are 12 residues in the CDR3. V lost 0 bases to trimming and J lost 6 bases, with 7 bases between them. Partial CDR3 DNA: TGTGCCAGCAGCTTGGGCAACGGCGAG. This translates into CASSLGNGE. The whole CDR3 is CASSLGNGEQYF.

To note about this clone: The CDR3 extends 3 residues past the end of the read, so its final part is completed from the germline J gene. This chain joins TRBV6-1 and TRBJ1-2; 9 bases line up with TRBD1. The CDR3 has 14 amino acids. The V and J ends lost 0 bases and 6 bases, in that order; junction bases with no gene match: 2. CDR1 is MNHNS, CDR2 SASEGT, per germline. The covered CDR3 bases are TGTGCCAGCAGTGAAGCCGGGACAGGGCATGGC. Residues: CASSEAGTGHG. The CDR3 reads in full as CASSEAGTGHGYTF.

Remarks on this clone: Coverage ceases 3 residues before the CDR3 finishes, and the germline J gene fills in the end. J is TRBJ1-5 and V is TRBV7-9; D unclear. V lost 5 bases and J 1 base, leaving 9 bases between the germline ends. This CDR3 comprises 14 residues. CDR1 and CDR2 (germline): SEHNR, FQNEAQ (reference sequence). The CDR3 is CASSPGRSNQPQHF. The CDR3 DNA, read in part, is TGTGCCAGCAGCCCAGGCCGGAGCAATCAGCCC.

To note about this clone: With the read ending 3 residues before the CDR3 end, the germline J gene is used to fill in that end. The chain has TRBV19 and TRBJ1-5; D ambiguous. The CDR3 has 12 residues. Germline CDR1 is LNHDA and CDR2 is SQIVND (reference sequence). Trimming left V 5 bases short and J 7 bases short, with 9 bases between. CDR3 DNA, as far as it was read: TGTGCCAGTAGTGTCGGGGTGCAGCCC. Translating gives CASSVGVQP. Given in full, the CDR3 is CASSVGVQPQHF.

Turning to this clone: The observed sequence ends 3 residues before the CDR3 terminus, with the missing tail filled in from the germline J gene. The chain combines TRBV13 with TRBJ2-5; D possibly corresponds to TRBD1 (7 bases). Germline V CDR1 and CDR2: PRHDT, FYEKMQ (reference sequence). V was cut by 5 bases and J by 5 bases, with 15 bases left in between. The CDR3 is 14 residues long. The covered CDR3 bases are TGTGCCAGCAGCGAATTGACAGGGAGGGAGACC. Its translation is CASSELTGRET. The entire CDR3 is CASSELTGRETQYF.

The CDR3 sequence is CSARDRTSGNYEQYF. The CDR3 DNA, read in part, is TGCAGTGCTAGAGATCGCACTAGCGGAAACTACGAG. The J gene is TRBJ2-7, the V gene TRBV20-1; 8 positions match TRBD2. The CDR3 end is not reached by the read, which stops 3 residues before it; the germline J gene fills it in. Trimming cost V 0 bases and J 3 bases; bases outside gene matches: 7. Germline V gene lookup returns CDR1 DFQATT and CDR2 SNEGSKA (reference sequence). The CDR3 has 15 residues.

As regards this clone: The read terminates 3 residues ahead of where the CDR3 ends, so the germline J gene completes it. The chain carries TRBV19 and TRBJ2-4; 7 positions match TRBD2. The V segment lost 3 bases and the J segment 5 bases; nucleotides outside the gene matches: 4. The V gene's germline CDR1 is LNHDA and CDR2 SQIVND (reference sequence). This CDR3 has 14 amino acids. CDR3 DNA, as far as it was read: TGTGCCAGTAGTATGTGGCTAGCGGAAAACATT. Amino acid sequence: CASSMWLAENI. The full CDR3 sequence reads CASSMWLAENIQYF. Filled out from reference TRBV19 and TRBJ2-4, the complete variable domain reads DGGITQSPKYLFRKEGQNVTLSCEQNLNHDAMYWYRQDPGQGLRLIYYSQIVNDFQKGDIAEGYSVSREKKESFPLTVTSAQKNPTAFYLCASSMWLAENIQYFGAGTRLSVL.

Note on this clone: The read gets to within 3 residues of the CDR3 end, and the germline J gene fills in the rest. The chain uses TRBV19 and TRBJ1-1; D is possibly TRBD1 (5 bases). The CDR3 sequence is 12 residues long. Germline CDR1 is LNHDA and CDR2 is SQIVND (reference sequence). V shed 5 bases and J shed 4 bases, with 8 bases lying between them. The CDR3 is CASSQGSTEAFF. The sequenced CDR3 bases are TGTGCCAGTAGTCAGGGTTCCACTGAA.

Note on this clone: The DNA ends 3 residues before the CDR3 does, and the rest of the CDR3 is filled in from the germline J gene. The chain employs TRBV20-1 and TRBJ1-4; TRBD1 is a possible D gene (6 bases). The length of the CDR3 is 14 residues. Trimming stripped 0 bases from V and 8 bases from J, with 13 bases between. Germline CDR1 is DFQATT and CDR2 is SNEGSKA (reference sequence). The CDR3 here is CSARELRGGEKLFF. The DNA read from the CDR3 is TGCAGTGCTAGAGAGCTCAGGGGCGGCGAAAAA.

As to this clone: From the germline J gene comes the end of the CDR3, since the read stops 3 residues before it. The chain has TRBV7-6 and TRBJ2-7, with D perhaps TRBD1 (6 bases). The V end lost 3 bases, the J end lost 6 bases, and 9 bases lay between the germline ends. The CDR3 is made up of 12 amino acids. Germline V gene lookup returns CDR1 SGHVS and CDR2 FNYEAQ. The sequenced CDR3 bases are TGTGCCAGCAGCTTGTTACAGGGCGAG. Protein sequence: CASSLLQGE. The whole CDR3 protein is CASSLLQGEQYF.

CDR3 in amino acids: CASGRQGQNTGELFF. CDR3 DNA, as far as it was read: TGTGCCAGCGGGCGACAGGGACAAAACACCGGGGAG. This sequence joins TRBV5-6 and TRBJ2-2; TRBD1 matches at 7 bases. The read finishes 3 residues shy of the CDR3 end, and the germline J gene is used to complete it. The J segment lost 2 bases and the V segment lost 7 bases, leaving 8 bases of the junction unmatched. Germline CDR1 SGHDT, CDR2 YYEEEE. The CDR3 contains 15 residues.